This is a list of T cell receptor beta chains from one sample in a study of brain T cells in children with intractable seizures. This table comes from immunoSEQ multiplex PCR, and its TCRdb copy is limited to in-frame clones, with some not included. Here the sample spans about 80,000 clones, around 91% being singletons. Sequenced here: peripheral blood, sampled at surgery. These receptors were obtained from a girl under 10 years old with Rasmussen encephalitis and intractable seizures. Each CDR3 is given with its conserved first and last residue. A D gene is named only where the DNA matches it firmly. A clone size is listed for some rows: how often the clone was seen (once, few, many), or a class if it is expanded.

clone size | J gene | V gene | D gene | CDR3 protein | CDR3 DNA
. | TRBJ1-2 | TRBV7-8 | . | CASSSVGSYGYTF | TGTGCCAGCAGCTCAGTAGGGTCCTATGGCTACACCTTC
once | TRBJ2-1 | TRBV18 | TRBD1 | CASSYHGQGAPSTYNEQFF | TGTGCCAGCTCATACCACGGACAGGGGGCCCCCTCAACCTACAATGAGCAGTTCTTC
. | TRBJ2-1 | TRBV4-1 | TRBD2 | CASRFTTSGRNNEQFF | TGCGCCAGCCGATTTACCACTAGCGGGCGTAACAATGAGCAGTTCTTC
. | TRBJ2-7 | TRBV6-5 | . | CASRQAYEQYF | TGTGCCAGCAGACAGGCGTACGAGCAGTACTTC
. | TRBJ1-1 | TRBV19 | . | CASSIPLGTEAFF | TGTGCCAGTAGTATCCCCCTTGGGACTGAAGCTTTCTTT
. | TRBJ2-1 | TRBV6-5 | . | CASSQLASSNEQFF | TGTGCCAGCAGTCAACTCGCGAGCTCCAATGAGCAGTTCTTC
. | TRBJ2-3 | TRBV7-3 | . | CASSSGSSTDTQYF | TGTGCCAGCAGCAGCGGGTCTAGCACAGATACGCAGTATTTT
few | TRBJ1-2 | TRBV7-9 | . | CASSLGAAIYGYTF | TGTGCCAGCAGCTTAGGTGCCGCCATTTATGGCTACACCTTC
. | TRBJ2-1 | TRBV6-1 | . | CASSESGTRRSYNEQFF | TGTGCCAGCAGTGAATCCGGGACTCGCCGCTCCTACAATGAGCAGTTCTTC
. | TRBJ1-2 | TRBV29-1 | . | CSVVSAGYTF | TGCAGCGTTGTTTCCGCTGGCTACACCTTC
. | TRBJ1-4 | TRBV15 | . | CATSRDLGGWSEKLFF | TGTGCCACCAGCAGAGATTTGGGGGGTTGGAGTGAAAAACTGTTTTTT
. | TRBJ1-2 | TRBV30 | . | CARGDGYGYTF | TGTGCCCGGGGGGACGGCTATGGCTACACCTTC
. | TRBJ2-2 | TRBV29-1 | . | CSVARDNTGELFF | TGCAGCGTTGCCAGGGACAACACCGGGGAGCTGTTTTTT
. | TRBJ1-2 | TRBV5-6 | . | CASSLNGLGGQPGYTF | TGTGCCAGCAGCTTGAACGGCTTGGGGGGGCAACCTGGCTACACCTTC
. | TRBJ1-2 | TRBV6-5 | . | CASSPEGDYGYTF | TGTGCCAGCAGCCCCGAGGGTGACTATGGCTACACCTTC
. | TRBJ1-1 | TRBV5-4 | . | CASSLDLRYTEAFF | TGTGCCAGCAGCTTGGATCTCCGGTACACTGAAGCTTTCTTT
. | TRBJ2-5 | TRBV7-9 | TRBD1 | CASSPGQGRETQYF | TGTGCCAGCAGCCCCGGACAGGGTAGGGAGACCCAGTACTTC
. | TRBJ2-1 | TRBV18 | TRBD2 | CASSHLAGGYNEQFF | TGTGCCAGCTCACATCTAGCGGGTGGGTACAATGAGCAGTTCTTC
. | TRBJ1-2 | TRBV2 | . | CASSESQGRGGYTF | TGTGCCAGCAGTGAGTCGCAGGGAAGGGGAGGCTACACCTTC
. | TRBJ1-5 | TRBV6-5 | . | CASKGVPHQPQHF | TGTGCCAGCAAGGGTGTACCACATCAGCCCCAGCATTTT
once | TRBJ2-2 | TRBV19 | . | CASSIAGELFF | TGTGCCAGTAGTATAGCCGGGGAGCTGTTTTTT
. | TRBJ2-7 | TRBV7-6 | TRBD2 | CASSVTSGGSYEQYF | TGTGCCAGCAGCGTAACTAGCGGAGGGTCCTACGAGCAGTACTTC
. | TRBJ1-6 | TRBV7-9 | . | CASSSPGLGNSPLHF | TGTGCCAGCAGCTCCCCTGGGTTAGGTAATTCACCCCTCCACTTT
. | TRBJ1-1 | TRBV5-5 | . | CASSLTHLNTEAFF | TGTGCCAGCAGCTTGACACACCTGAACACTGAAGCTTTCTTT
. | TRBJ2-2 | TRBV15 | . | CATSRDLRENTGELFF | TGTGCCACCAGCAGAGATCTTCGGGAGAACACCGGGGAGCTGTTTTTT
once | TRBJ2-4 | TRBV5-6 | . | CASIDRKGGGRNIQYF | TGTGCCAGCATCGACAGAAAAGGGGGCGGGAGAAACATTCAGTACTTC
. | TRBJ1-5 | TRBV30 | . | CAWSVGVNQPQHF | TGTGCCTGGAGTGTAGGAGTCAATCAGCCCCAGCATTTT
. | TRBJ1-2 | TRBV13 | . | CASSLGRGSYGYTF | TGTGCCAGCAGCTTAGGCCGAGGGTCCTATGGCTACACCTTC
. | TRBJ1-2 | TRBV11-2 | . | CASSRQSTYGYTF | TGTGCCAGCAGCCGCCAGTCCACCTATGGCTACACCTTC
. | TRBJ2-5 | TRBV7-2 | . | CASSRNRAQRETQYF | TGTGCCAGCAGTCGAAACAGGGCGCAAAGAGAGACCCAGTACTTC
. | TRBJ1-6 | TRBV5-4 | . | CASSLAFGTSSYNSPLHF | TGTGCCAGCAGCTTGGCGTTCGGCACGAGCTCCTATAATTCACCCCTCCACTTT
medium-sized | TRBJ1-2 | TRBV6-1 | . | CASSEPGPSFGGYTF | TGTGCCAGCAGTGAACCTGGGCCTTCCTTCGGGGGCTACACCTTC
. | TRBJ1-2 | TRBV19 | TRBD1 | CASSISPGGYGYTF | TGTGCCAGTAGTATTTCTCCAGGGGGCTATGGCTACACCTTC
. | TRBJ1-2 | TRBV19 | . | CASAGGARLHLRFGDQVYGYTF | .
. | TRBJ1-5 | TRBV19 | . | CASSIPGQPQHF | TGTGCCAGTAGTATACCGGGGCAGCCCCAGCATTTT
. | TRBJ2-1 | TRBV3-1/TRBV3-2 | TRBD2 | CASSRQLAGANEQFF | TGTGCCAGCAGCCGACAACTAGCGGGAGCCAATGAGCAGTTCTTC
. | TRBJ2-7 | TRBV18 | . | CASSPQDFYEQYF | TGTGCCAGCTCACCACAGGACTTTTACGAGCAGTACTTC
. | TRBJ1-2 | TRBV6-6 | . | CASSYQGTNYGYTF | TGTGCCAGCAGTTACCAGGGCACTAACTATGGCTACACCTTC
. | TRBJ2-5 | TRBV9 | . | CASSVDNGQETQYF | TGTGCCAGCAGCGTAGACAACGGGCAAGAGACCCAGTACTTC
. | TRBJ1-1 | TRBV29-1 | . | CSVEIGVTEAFF | TGCAGCGTTGAAATCGGTGTTACTGAAGCTTTCTTT
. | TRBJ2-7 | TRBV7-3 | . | CASSLKEGSHSYEQYF | TGTGCCAGCAGCTTAAAGGAGGGGAGTCACTCCTACGAGCAGTACTTC
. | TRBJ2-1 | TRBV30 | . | CAWSDREQFF | TGTGCCTGGAGTGATCGAGAGCAGTTCTTC
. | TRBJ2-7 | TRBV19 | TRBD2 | CASRRRSGGGGLSYEQYF | TGTGCCAGTAGGAGGAGATCGGGAGGGGGAGGCCTCTCCTACGAGCAGTACTTC
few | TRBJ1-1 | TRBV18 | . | CASSPTRDRGTEAFF | TGTGCCAGCTCACCAACCAGGGATCGAGGAACTGAAGCTTTCTTT
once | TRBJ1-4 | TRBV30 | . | CAWGQTNEKLFF | TGTGCCTGGGGACAGACTAATGAAAAACTGTTTTTT
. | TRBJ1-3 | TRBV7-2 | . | CASSPGGNTIYF | TGTGCCAGCAGCCCCGGTGGAAACACCATATATTTT